Listed below are T cell receptor beta chains from one sample, sequenced in a study of cytomegalovirus exposure and HLA in healthy donors. Profiled with immunoSEQ multiplex PCR; TCRdb holds only in-frame clones, not every one. Among 75,000 to 100,000 clones listed, approximately 79% were seen once. What was sequenced was PBMCs. Source of these receptors: a male donor in good health and CMV-seronegative. CDR3s include the opening cysteine and the closing phenylalanine or tryptophan. D genes are given only for firm matches. Not all rows give a size; the values are once, few, many and, for expanded clones, a class.

V gene: TRBV9; J gene: TRBJ2-1; D gene: NA; clone size: NA; CDR3 protein: CASSRTLWSSYNEQFF; CDR3 DNA: TGTGCCAGCAGCAGAACCCTTTGGAGCTCCTACAATGAGCAGTTCTTC
V gene: TRBV25-1; J gene: TRBJ1-5; D gene: NA; clone size: NA; CDR3 protein: CASSELQGNQPQHF; CDR3 DNA: TGTGCCAGCAGTGAATTACAGGGCAATCAGCCCCAGCATTTT
V gene: TRBV29-1; J gene: TRBJ2-2; D gene: NA; clone size: NA; CDR3 protein: CSVEIGMETGELFF; CDR3 DNA: TGCAGCGTTGAAATCGGGATGGAGACCGGGGAGCTGTTTTTT
V gene: TRBV27; J gene: TRBJ1-5; D gene: TRBD1; clone size: few; CDR3 protein: CASSRTGPNQPQHF; CDR3 DNA: TGTGCCAGCAGTCGGACAGGGCCAAATCAGCCCCAGCATTTT
V gene: TRBV6-5; J gene: TRBJ1-2; D gene: NA; clone size: few; CDR3 protein: CASSQQGRSGYTF; CDR3 DNA: TGTGCCAGCAGTCAACAGGGTCGGAGTGGCTACACCTTC
V gene: TRBV30; J gene: TRBJ1-2; D gene: NA; clone size: NA; CDR3 protein: CAWSEDSNYGYTF; CDR3 DNA: TGTGCCTGGAGTGAGGACAGTAACTATGGCTACACCTTC
V gene: TRBV4-1; J gene: TRBJ2-5; D gene: TRBD2; clone size: once; CDR3 protein: CASSQVLKLAGVGQETQYF; CDR3 DNA: TGCGCCAGCAGCCAAGTATTAAAGCTAGCGGGAGTTGGTCAAGAGACCCAGTACTTC
V gene: TRBV4-1; J gene: TRBJ2-2; D gene: NA; clone size: NA; CDR3 protein: CASSQDTGGSTRTGELFF; CDR3 DNA: TGCGCCAGCAGCCAAGATACCGGGGGTAGTACGAGGACCGGGGAGCTGTTTTTT
V gene: TRBV9; J gene: TRBJ2-7; D gene: NA; clone size: NA; CDR3 protein: CASSVVEVPYEQYF; CDR3 DNA: TGTGCCAGCAGCGTAGTGGAGGTCCCCTACGAGCAGTACTTC
V gene: TRBV7-9; J gene: TRBJ2-2; D gene: NA; clone size: NA; CDR3 protein: CASSLKGGTYGELFF; CDR3 DNA: TGTGCCAGCAGCTTAAAGGGGGGGACCTACGGGGAGCTGTTTTTT
V gene: TRBV5-1; J gene: TRBJ2-7; D gene: TRBD1; clone size: NA; CDR3 protein: CASSEWDRGTEQYF; CDR3 DNA: TGCGCCAGCAGCGAATGGGACAGGGGTACCGAGCAGTATTTC
V gene: TRBV29-1; J gene: TRBJ2-2; D gene: NA; clone size: NA; CDR3 protein: CSVESRGGNTGELFF; CDR3 DNA: TGCAGCGTTGAGAGTCGGGGAGGAAACACCGGGGAGCTGTTTTTT
V gene: TRBV7-2; J gene: TRBJ2-3; D gene: TRBD2; clone size: once; CDR3 protein: CASSWSGRATDTQYF; CDR3 DNA: TGTGCCAGCAGCTGGAGCGGGAGGGCGACAGATACGCAGTATTTT
V gene: TRBV28; J gene: TRBJ2-7; D gene: TRBD2; clone size: NA; CDR3 protein: CASRGLPSGRAGFEQYF; CDR3 DNA: TGTGCCAGCAGAGGACTTCCTAGCGGGAGGGCCGGCTTCGAGCAGTACTTC
V gene: TRBV2; J gene: TRBJ1-5; D gene: NA; clone size: NA; CDR3 protein: CATQGFGERQPQHF; CDR3 DNA: TGTGCCACCCAAGGATTCGGGGAGCGGCAGCCCCAGCATTTT
V gene: TRBV29-1; J gene: TRBJ2-7; D gene: TRBD1; clone size: NA; CDR3 protein: CSVERGGTIHEQYF; CDR3 DNA: TGCAGCGTTGAAAGAGGGGGCACCATCCACGAGCAGTACTTC
V gene: TRBV30; J gene: TRBJ1-3; D gene: NA; clone size: NA; CDR3 protein: CAWSPPGSGNTIYF; CDR3 DNA: TGTGCCTGGAGTCCCCCGGGATCAGGAAACACCATATATTTT
V gene: TRBV18; J gene: TRBJ2-7; D gene: NA; clone size: few; CDR3 protein: CASSPTSGRGIYEQYF; CDR3 DNA: TGTGCCAGCTCACCCACCTCCGGTCGCGGGATTTACGAGCAGTACTTC
V gene: TRBV27; J gene: TRBJ2-7; D gene: TRBD2; clone size: few; CDR3 protein: CASSPLRDYPLSYEQYF; CDR3 DNA: TGTGCCAGCAGTCCCCTCCGGGACTATCCCCTCTCCTACGAGCAGTACTTC
V gene: TRBV9; J gene: TRBJ2-7; D gene: TRBD2; clone size: NA; CDR3 protein: CASSGRLAGDGEQYF; CDR3 DNA: TGTGCCAGCAGCGGAAGACTAGCGGGAGACGGCGAGCAGTACTTC
V gene: TRBV11-2; J gene: TRBJ2-5; D gene: TRBD2; clone size: NA; CDR3 protein: CASSPIAGGQETQYF; CDR3 DNA: TGTGCCAGCAGCCCCATAGCGGGAGGGCAGGAGACCCAGTACTTC
V gene: TRBV30; J gene: TRBJ2-7; D gene: TRBD1; clone size: NA; CDR3 protein: CAWSKDREHYEQYF; CDR3 DNA: TGTGCCTGGAGTAAGGACAGGGAACACTACGAGCAGTACTTC
V gene: TRBV11-2; J gene: TRBJ2-3; D gene: TRBD1; clone size: NA; CDR3 protein: CASSGQVGSDTQYF; CDR3 DNA: TGTGCCAGCTCGGGACAGGTTGGTTCAGATACGCAGTATTTT
V gene: TRBV27; J gene: TRBJ2-7; D gene: TRBD2; clone size: NA; CDR3 protein: CASTSGIGEQYF; CDR3 DNA: TGTGCCAGCACGAGCGGGATTGGGGAGCAGTACTTC
V gene: TRBV2; J gene: TRBJ1-1; D gene: TRBD1; clone size: few; CDR3 protein: CASSLGITRGFSTEAFF; CDR3 DNA: TGTGCCAGCAGTTTGGGGATAACCAGGGGGTTTAGTACTGAAGCTTTCTTT
V gene: TRBV9; J gene: TRBJ1-1; D gene: TRBD1; clone size: NA; CDR3 protein: CASSGGQGMNTEAFF; CDR3 DNA: TGTGCCAGCAGCGGCGGACAGGGGATGAACACTGAAGCTTTCTTT
V gene: TRBV13; J gene: TRBJ2-5; D gene: TRBD2; clone size: NA; CDR3 protein: CASSLVAGGIQETQYF; CDR3 DNA: TGTGCCAGCAGCTTAGTAGCGGGAGGAATTCAAGAGACCCAGTACTTC
V gene: TRBV2; J gene: TRBJ2-2; D gene: TRBD1; clone size: NA; CDR3 protein: CASSAWTGYNTGELFF; CDR3 DNA: TGTGCCAGCAGTGCCTGGACAGGGTACAACACCGGGGAGCTGTTTTTT
V gene: TRBV27; J gene: TRBJ2-1; D gene: TRBD1; clone size: few; CDR3 protein: CASSLWDRGWNEQFF; CDR3 DNA: TGTGCCAGCAGTTTATGGGACAGGGGGTGGAATGAGCAGTTCTTC
V gene: TRBV28; J gene: TRBJ1-2; D gene: NA; clone size: NA; CDR3 protein: CASSLGGSNYGYTF; CDR3 DNA: TGTGCCAGCAGTTTGGGGGGTTCTAACTATGGCTACACCTTC
V gene: TRBV6-5; J gene: TRBJ2-7; D gene: TRBD2; clone size: NA; CDR3 protein: CASRPSGIPHEQYF; CDR3 DNA: TGTGCCAGCAGACCTAGCGGGATTCCCCACGAGCAGTACTTC
V gene: TRBV21-1; J gene: TRBJ2-7; D gene: NA; clone size: few; CDR3 protein: CASNSPGQDIPSSSYEQYF; CDR3 DNA: TGTGCCAGCAATTCTCCGGGACAGGACATCCCTTCGAGCTCCTACGAGCAGTACTTC
V gene: TRBV14; J gene: TRBJ2-7; D gene: TRBD2; clone size: NA; CDR3 protein: CASSQRLGGTSYEQYF; CDR3 DNA: TGTGCCAGCAGCCAAAGACTGGGGGGGACCTCCTACGAGCAGTACTTC